This T cell receptor (beta chain) comes out of a study of blood T cells in healthy people across ages. The authors ran a second PCR of 7 to 11 cycles using a sample-barcoded 5' primer and a J-beta primer mix. TCRdb re-derived calls from the 5' RACE reads in MiXCR, one entry per CDR3 protein. The sample has under 2,000,000 distinct CDR3 sequences; approximately 50% are singletons. Germline-derived CDR1 and CDR2 are DFQATT and SNEGSKA (reference sequence). The V end was cut by 6 bases, the J end by 7 bases, with 21 bases between. This CDR3 region has 14 residues. The sequence came from a woman aged 40 to 55 in good health. The sequencing sample was made of blood. The chain is built from TRBV20-1 and TRBJ1-2, with D maybe TRBD1 (6 bases). For the CDR3, the DNA is TGCAGTGCCCTAAGGGACAACCCCAAGGGTGGCTACACCTTC. This gives the protein CSALRDNPKGGYTF.